Following are 15 T cell receptor beta chains from one sample sequenced in a study of cytomegalovirus exposure and HLA in healthy donors. The PCR was carried out with 60 Vbeta primers and 13 Jbeta primers. Libraries were prepared by immunoSEQ multiplex PCR; TCRdb keeps only in-frame clonotypes and omits some of them. The table lists some 170,000 clones, roughly 81% of them singletons. The sequenced sample consisted of PBMCs. The receptors were gathered from a woman between 18 and 29 years old in good health and CMV-seropositive.

The chain links TRBV5-6 to TRBJ2-2; no definite D call. Germline values: CDR1 SGHDT, CDR2 YYEEEE. V lost 5 bases and J lost 2, with 16 bases in between. This CDR3 contains 16 residues. The DNA of the CDR3 is TGTGCCAGCAGTCCCACCCCCGGGTCAAACACCGGGGAGCTGTTTTTT. Translated, it gives CASSPTPGSNTGELFF. The variable domain in full, completed from reference TRBV5-6 and TRBJ2-2, reads DAGVTQSPTHLIKTRGQQVTLRCSPKSGHDTVSWYQQALGQGPQFIFQYYEEEERQRGNFPDRFSGHQFPNYSSELNVNALLLGDSALYLCASSPTPGSNTGELFFGEGSRLTVL.

This chain joins TRBV4-2 and TRBJ1-1; D call uncertain. The CDR3 extends over 13 amino acids. The germline V gene has CDR1 LGHNA and CDR2 YNFKEQ. Trimming pared 0 bases from V and 7 bases from J, leaving 9 bases between. Written as DNA, the CDR3 is TGTGCCAGCAGCCAAGATCGGGTAGGTGAAGCTTTCTTT. This sequence encodes CASSQDRVGEAFF.

The chain carries TRBV5-4 and TRBJ2-5; TRBD2 agrees at 9 bases. The CDR3 extends over 15 amino acids. V shed 4 bases, J shed 6 bases, and the junction held 10 bases outside the gene matches. Germline lookup yields CDR1 SGHNT and CDR2 YYREEE (reference sequence). CDR3: CASSAGGPDSKTQYF. The CDR3 bases are TGTGCCAGCAGCGCGGGGGGGCCCGACTCAAAGACCCAGTACTTC.

The J gene is TRBJ2-1, the V gene TRBV6-4; 11 bases match TRBD2. Trimming at V came to 4 bases and at J to 7 bases, leaving 6 bases not matched to a gene. Germline-derived CDR1 and CDR2 are MRHNA and SNTAGT. The length of the CDR3 is 15 residues. CDR3 coding DNA: TGTGCCAGCAGTGGATTAGCGGGGGGGCTTAATGAGCAGTTCTTC. It translates to CASSGLAGGLNEQFF.

The rearrangement links TRBV9 to TRBJ2-2; 7 positions agree with TRBD2. V lost 3 bases, J lost 4 bases, and 6 bases stayed unmatched. Germline CDR1 is SGDLS and CDR2 is YYNGEE. The CDR3 loop spans 15 amino acids. In nucleotides, the CDR3 is TGTGCCAGCAGCGCCTGGCGCGGGGGCACCGGGGAGCTGTTTTTT. This encodes CASSAWRGGTGELFF. The whole variable domain, filled in from reference TRBV9 and TRBJ2-2, reads DSGVTQTPKHLITATGQRVTLRCSPRSGDLSVYWYQQSLDQGLQFLIQYYNGEERAKGNILERFSAQQFPDLHSELNLSSLELGDSALYFCASSAWRGGTGELFFGEGSRLTVL.

V usage is TRBV19 and J usage is TRBJ2-1; 8 bases are a match to TRBD1. This CDR3 spans 16 amino acids. V lost 6 bases and J lost 5; bases outside the gene matches: 12. The germline V gene encodes CDR1 LNHDA and CDR2 SQIVND (reference sequence). CDR3 in amino acids: CASSPSQTGVDNEQFF. CDR3 in DNA: TGTGCCAGTAGCCCCTCCCAGACAGGGGTGGACAATGAGCAGTTCTTC.

This chain connects TRBV5-1 to TRBJ2-7; D not certain. The germline V gene encodes CDR1 SGHRS and CDR2 YFSETQ. The CDR3 runs 14 residues. Deletions cut 0 bases from V and 0 bases from J, with 7 bases between. The chain's CDR3 is CASSLAGSSYEQYF. CDR3 in DNA: TGCGCCAGCAGCTTGGCTGGCAGCTCCTACGAGCAGTACTTC.

The V gene is TRBV19, the J gene TRBJ1-5, with D uncertain. Looked up from germline, CDR1 is LNHDA and CDR2 is SQIVND (reference sequence). This CDR3 comprises 13 residues. V was cut by 4 bases and J by 4 bases, with 8 bases left in between. The CDR3 here is CASSKGGNQPQHF. CDR3 bases: TGTGCCAGTAGTAAGGGAGGTAATCAGCCCCAGCATTTT.

This sequence joins TRBV27 and TRBJ1-5, with TRBD1 matching over 7 bases. With V trimmed by 5 bases and J by 2 bases, 3 bases remained unmatched. Germline-derived CDR1 and CDR2 are MNHEY and SMNVEV (reference sequence). CDR3 length: 14 amino acids. The CDR3 loop reads CASSGTGGNQPQHF. CDR3 nucleotide sequence: TGTGCCAGCAGTGGTACAGGGGGCAATCAGCCCCAGCATTTT.

The rearrangement links TRBV27 to TRBJ2-1; TRBD2 agrees at 7 bases. CDR1 MNHEY and CDR2 SMNVEV come from the germline V gene (reference sequence). The V and J ends lost 3 bases and 2 bases, in that order; junction bases with no gene match: 4. The CDR3 length is 15 residues. In nucleotides, the CDR3 is TGTGCCAGCAGTTTGCGCGGGAGAACCTACAATGAGCAGTTCTTC. Residues: CASSLRGRTYNEQFF.

The CDR3 region is CASSLAFAAGGDYGYTF. CDR3 in DNA: TGTGCCAGCAGCTTGGCTTTCGCGGCAGGGGGCGACTATGGCTACACCTTC. V gene TRBV5-5 combines with J gene TRBJ1-2; TRBD1 matches 8 bases. V was pared by 0 bases and J by 3 bases, with 10 bases of the junction left unmatched. Germline-derived CDR1 and CDR2 are SGHKS and YYEKEE (reference sequence). The CDR3 covers 17 residues. The full variable domain, its missing parts supplied by reference TRBV5-5 and TRBJ1-2, is DAGVTQSPTHLIKTRGQQVTLRCSPISGHKSVSWYQQVLGQGPQFIFQYYEKEERGRGNFPDRFSARQFPNYSSELNVNALLLGDSALYLCASSLAFAAGGDYGYTFGSGTRLTVV.

This clone was counted only a few times. This chain connects TRBV25-1 to TRBJ2-5, with 8 bases matching TRBD1. The J segment lost 5 bases and the V segment lost 6 bases, leaving 11 bases of the junction unmatched. CDR3 length: 15 amino acids. Germline lookup yields CDR1 MGHDK and CDR2 SYGVNS. The CDR3 region is CASRGGQGGGETQYF. The CDR3, as DNA: TGTGCCAGCAGGGGAGGACAGGGTGGAGGGGAGACCCAGTACTTC.

The chain recombines TRBV5-6 with TRBJ1-1, with 8 bases aligning to TRBD1. The V gene end was trimmed by 3 bases and the J gene end by 2 bases; junction bases not matched to a gene: 12. Germline values: CDR1 SGHDT, CDR2 YYEEEE. The CDR3 runs 17 residues. In nucleotides, the CDR3 is TGTGCCAGCAGCTCGAGCGATGTCCAGGGGGCAAACACTGAAGCTTTCTTT. It is translated as CASSSSDVQGANTEAFF.

This chain links TRBV5-1 with TRBJ2-7; a possible D gene is TRBD1 (5 bases). Trimming pared 4 bases from V and 6 bases from J, leaving 14 bases between. Germline CDR1 is SGHRS and CDR2 is YFSETQ. The length of the CDR3 is 13 residues. The CDR3 loop is CASSQGHPREQYF. Written as DNA, the CDR3 is TGCGCCAGCAGCCAAGGACATCCTCGCGAGCAGTACTTC.

This clone was counted once. The V call is TRBV6-6, the J call TRBJ2-7; 7 bases fit TRBD1. The V gene's germline CDR1 is MNHNY and CDR2 SVGAGI (reference sequence). This CDR3 comprises 15 residues. The junction had 11 bases not matched to a gene; V was cut back by 6 bases and J by 3 bases. CDR3 protein: CASSVGPGQFYEQYF. CDR3 DNA sequence: TGTGCCAGCAGCGTAGGGCCGGGACAGTTCTACGAGCAGTACTTC.